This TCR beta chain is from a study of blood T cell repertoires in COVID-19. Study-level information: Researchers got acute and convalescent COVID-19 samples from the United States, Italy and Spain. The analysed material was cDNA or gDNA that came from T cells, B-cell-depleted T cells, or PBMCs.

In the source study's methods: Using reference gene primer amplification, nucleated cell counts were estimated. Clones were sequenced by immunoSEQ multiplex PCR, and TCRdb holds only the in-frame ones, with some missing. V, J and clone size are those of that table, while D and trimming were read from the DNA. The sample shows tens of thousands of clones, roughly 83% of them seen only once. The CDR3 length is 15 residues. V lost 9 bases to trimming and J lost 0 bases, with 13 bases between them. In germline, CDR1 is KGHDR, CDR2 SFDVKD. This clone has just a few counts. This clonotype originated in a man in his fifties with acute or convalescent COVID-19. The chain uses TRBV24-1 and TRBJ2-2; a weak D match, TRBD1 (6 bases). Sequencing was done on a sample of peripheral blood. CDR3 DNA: TGTGCCACCGGCTTACGGACAGCGAACACCGGGGAGCTGTTTTTT. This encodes CATGLRTANTGELFF.